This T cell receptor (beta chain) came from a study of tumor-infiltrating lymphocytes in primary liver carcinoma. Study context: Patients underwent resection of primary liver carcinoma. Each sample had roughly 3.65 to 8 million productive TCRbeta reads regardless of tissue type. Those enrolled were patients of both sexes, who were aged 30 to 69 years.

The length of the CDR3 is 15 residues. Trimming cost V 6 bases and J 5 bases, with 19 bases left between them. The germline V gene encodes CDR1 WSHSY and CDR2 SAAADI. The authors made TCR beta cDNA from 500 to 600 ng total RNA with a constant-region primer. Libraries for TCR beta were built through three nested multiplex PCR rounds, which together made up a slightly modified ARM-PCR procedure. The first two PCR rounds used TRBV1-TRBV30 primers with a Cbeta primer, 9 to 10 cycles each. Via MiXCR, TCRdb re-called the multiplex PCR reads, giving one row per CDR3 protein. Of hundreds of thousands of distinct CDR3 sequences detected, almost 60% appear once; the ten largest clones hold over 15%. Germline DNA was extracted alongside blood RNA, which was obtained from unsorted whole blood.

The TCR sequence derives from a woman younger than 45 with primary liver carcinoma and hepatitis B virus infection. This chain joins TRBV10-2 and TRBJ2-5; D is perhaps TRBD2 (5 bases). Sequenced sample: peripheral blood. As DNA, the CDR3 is TGCGCCAGCAGGGACCTGGACGCTATAGCGGAGACCCAGTACTTC. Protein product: CASRDLDAIAETQYF.